This TCR beta chain was profiled in a study of cytomegalovirus exposure and HLA in healthy donors. Study-level results: Cytomegalovirus status, reportedly, was diagnosed with high specificity and sensitivity by the classifier. In vitro experiments confirmed that three CMV-associated chains were specific for CMV antigens. First-cohort TCR clusters tended to co-occur in the 120 or so validation repertoires, a later analysis found.

Germline V lookup: CDR1 SEHNR, CDR2 FQNEAQ (reference sequence). Trimming stripped 5 bases from V and 4 bases from J, with 11 bases between. The CDR3 length is 14 residues. In regard to this clone: Its antigen is currently unknown.

Clones were sequenced by immunoSEQ multiplex PCR, and TCRdb holds only the in-frame ones, with some missing. The sample gives approximately 150,000 clones, around 90% of which show up once; about 3% is in the top ten. The J gene is TRBJ1-4, the V gene TRBV7-9, with D uncertain. This TCR derives from a woman in her late teens or twenties in good health and CMV-seropositive. The sample was PBMCs. The CDR3 protein is CASSPSGSNEKLFF. The DNA for the CDR3 is TGTGCCAGCAGCCCCTCGGGGAGTAATGAAAAACTGTTTTTT.